Listed here are 3 T cell receptor beta chains from one sample, sequenced in a study of T cell repertoires in cytomegalovirus infection. MiXCR was run by TCRdb on the reads, yielding one entry per CDR3 protein. The sample consists of 310,000 or so distinct CDR3 sequences, about a sixth of them appearing once. The source material was PBMCs. The source of these receptors is a human donor in good health (CMV status not recorded). Some clones in this sample may be carry-over from other donors' samples.

The chain recombines TRBV20-1 with TRBJ2-1; D not resolved. The CDR3 loop spans 12 amino acids. Germline lookup yields CDR1 DFQATT and CDR2 SNEGSKA (reference sequence). The V end was cut by 3 bases, the J end by 7 bases, with 10 bases between. CDR3 coding DNA: TGCAGTGCTAGGGGGAACATGAATGAGCAGTTCTTC. As protein: CSARGNMNEQFF.

The chain is built from TRBV20-1 and TRBJ2-1; 11 bases match TRBD1. With 5 bases clipped from V and 6 bases from J, the junction kept 3 bases outside the gene matches. This CDR3 spans 13 amino acids. Germline assignment: CDR1 DFQATT and CDR2 SNEGSKA (reference sequence). CDR3: CSAPGTGGNEQFF. For the CDR3, the DNA is TGCAGTGCTCCCGGGACAGGGGGCAATGAGCAGTTCTTC.

The chain has TRBV4-2 and TRBJ2-2, with D possibly matching TRBD1 (5 bases). The CDR3 extends over 13 amino acids. The V end lost 4 bases, the J end lost 13 bases, and 16 bases lay between the germline ends. The V gene's germline CDR1 is LGHNA and CDR2 YNFKEQ. CDR3 DNA: TGTGCCAGCAGCCCCTTCCCGGTCCAGGGGCTGTTTTTT. This gives the protein CASSPFPVQGLFF.